This paragraph reports one TCR beta chain. Its antigen remains unknown. CDR3 length: 15 residues. CDR1 is ENHRY and CDR2 is SYGVKD in the germline V gene. V was clipped by 2 bases and J by 5 bases; unmatched bases: 8. The TCR library protocol attached unique molecular identifiers to the individual cDNA molecules. TCRdb reprocessed the 5' RACE reads with MiXCR, giving one entry per CDR3 protein. The sample holds 63,000 or so distinct CDR3 sequences; approximately 12% are singletons and the top ten take approximately 6.4%. This sample stems from a study of early T cells in non-severe SARS-CoV-2 infection. Study-level background: The study sequenced bulk RNA from unsorted whole blood, with chains unpaired. Study-wide points: Anti-spike CD8 responses were favored by VDJdb matching, which missed private and CD4 specificities.

Input material: whole blood. The gene calls are TRBV10-3 and TRBJ2-7; 8 nucleotides match TRBD1. This clonotype originated in an adult who was a healthcare worker with PCR-confirmed SARS-CoV-2 infection or an uninfected control (not recorded which). The CDR3 sequence: CAISERQGSFDEQYF. The CDR3 nucleotides are TGTGCCATCAGTGAGCGACAGGGGTCTTTTGACGAGCAGTACTTC.